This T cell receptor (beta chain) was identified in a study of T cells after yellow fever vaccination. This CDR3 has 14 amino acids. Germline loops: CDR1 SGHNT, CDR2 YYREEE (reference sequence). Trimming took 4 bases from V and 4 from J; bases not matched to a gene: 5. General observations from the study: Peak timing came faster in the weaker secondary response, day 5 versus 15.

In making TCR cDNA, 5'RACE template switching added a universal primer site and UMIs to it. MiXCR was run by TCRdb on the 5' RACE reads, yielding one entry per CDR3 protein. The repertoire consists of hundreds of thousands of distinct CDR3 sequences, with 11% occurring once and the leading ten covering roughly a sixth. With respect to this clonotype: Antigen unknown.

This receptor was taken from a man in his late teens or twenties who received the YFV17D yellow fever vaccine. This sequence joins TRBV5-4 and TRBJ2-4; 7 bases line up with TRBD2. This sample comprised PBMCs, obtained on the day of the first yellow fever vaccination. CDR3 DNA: TGTGCCAGCAGCCCCGGGGGGTTTAAAAACATTCAGTACTTC. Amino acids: CASSPGGFKNIQYF.